This TCR beta chain was observed in a study of T cell clonality in common variable immunodeficiency (dated by TCRdb to between 2014 and 2017). What the research found in general, with its limitations: According to the authors, figuring out what caused the increased clonality in CVID would require sequencing the repertoires of T cell subpopulations. Compared with healthy controls, CVID subjects showed increased TCRbeta clonality (t-test p = 0.018), a feature most characteristic of about a third of subjects. CVID TCRbeta sequences reportedly showed fewer deletions and N-nucleotide insertions and lacked highly modified clones with 13 or more V deletions. Although equal DNA input was used, an average of about 83,000 unique sequences per sample was obtained for controls, compared with some 30,000 for CVID samples. Healthy controls shared more TCRbeta clones with each other than CVID subjects shared among themselves (p < 0.0001). Differences among patients in the CVID cohort limited the correlations between repertoire features and clinical complications.

Most CVID patients and most healthy controls were of Caucasian heritage. Heparinized peripheral whole blood samples of roughly 5 to 8.5 ml were collected from each donor. TCRbeta CDR3 repertoires were sequenced from genomic DNA of adults with common variable immune deficiency (CVID) and healthy adult controls. The control group was made up of approximately 22 healthy adult volunteers (about ten male and around twelve female) whose ages ranged from about 20 to 70 years, with a mean age of almost 35. Diluted blood was density-centrifuged over Hypaque 1077 or Ficoll-Paque to isolate peripheral blood mononuclear cells. Genomic DNA was extracted from unsorted mononuclear cells by Qiagen column purification or by a centrifugation-based method. Equivalent amounts of genomic DNA from CVID and control samples were used as sequencing input. For every sample, a 60 bp segment covering the rearranged TCRbeta CDR3 region was amplified and then sequenced. TCRbeta amplification used the immunoSEQ assay, a bias-corrected multiplex PCR with high-throughput sequencing. The authors' pipeline ran thus. Each unique nucleotide sequence was treated as a clone and annotated with V, D and J genes, copy number and frequency. Sequences were labeled productive if in frame, and non-productive if out of frame or containing stop codons. Clonality was calculated from Shannon's entropy as previously described. Mean CDR3 Kyte-Doolittle hydropathy was derived from the predicted amino acid sequences of productive clones. Using the R hclust function, scaled V gene usage was clustered hierarchically with Manhattan distance and complete linkage. Clone sharing by CDR3 amino acid sequence was assessed by resampling 12 repertoires per group over 100 rounds. The repertoires were searched for 55 to 75 published EBV-specific TCRbeta sequences and almost 250 published CMV-specific TCRbeta sequences. After a couple of CVID samples that produced fewer than 10,000 sequences were dropped from the analysis, around 41 CVID repertoires remained. TCRdb holds this immuneACCESS table with in-frame rearrangements only. Some clones are missing; in checked studies, unresolved V genes explain under half, and the rest has no known cause. That table is the source of V, J and clone size, and D and trimming were worked out from the DNA. This sample has about 42,000 clones, none of them a singleton. The ten largest clones take up around 2.1% of the sample.

There are many counts of this clone. This clone's antigen is unknown. The DNA ends 3 residues before the CDR3 does, and the rest of the CDR3 is filled in from the germline J gene. The junction shows trimming of 3 bases on V and 4 bases on J, and the gene matches do not reach 6 bases of it. Including cysteine and phenylalanine, the CDR3 has 14 amino acids. Sequencing covers 33 bases of the CDR3, shown here with the frame starting at base 1. From a lookup of the germline V gene, CDR1 and CDR2 are SGHRS and YFSETQ. The receptor was isolated from a person between 18 and 69 years old in good health. This receptor chain uses TRBV5-1 and TRBJ1-1, with 7 central nucleotides matching TRBD1. Source material: peripheral blood mononuclear cells. The CDR3 region: CASSSRTGGTEAFF. The CDR3 DNA, read in part, is TGCGCCAGCAGCTCCCGGACAGGAGGCACTGAA.